What follows are 3 T cell receptor beta chains derived from one specimen sequenced in a study of blood T cell repertoires in COVID-19. Here immunoSEQ multiplex PCR was the method, and the copy in TCRdb shows in-frame clones only, minus some. The data show fewer than 150,000 clones, almost 85% seen once. Sequenced material: peripheral blood. The receptors originated from a man aged 50-59 years with acute or convalescent COVID-19.

The chain combines TRBV7-8 with TRBJ2-5; TRBD2 matches 9 bases. The germline gives CDR1 SGHVS, CDR2 FQNEAQ. The CDR3 consists of 16 residues. V was pared by 4 bases and J by 5 bases, with 11 bases of the junction left unmatched. The CDR3 DNA is TGTGCCAGCAGCTACGGACTAGCGAATACCGGGGAGACCCAGTACTTC. The encoded protein is CASSYGLANTGETQYF.

The chain joins TRBV6-5 to TRBJ2-3; D is possibly TRBD2 (6 bases). V was trimmed by 6 bases and J by 9 bases, leaving 19 bases between them. Germline V CDR1 and CDR2: MNHEY, SVGAGI. This CDR3 is 14 amino acids long. Here the CDR3 reads CASSDQSSAGTQYF. CDR3 coding DNA: TGTGCCAGCAGCGACCAAAGTTCGGCGGGGACGCAGTATTTT.

The V and J genes are TRBV11-2 and TRBJ2-1; perhaps TRBD1 as D (5 bases). CDR1 is SGHAT, CDR2 FQNNGV, per germline. The CDR3 sequence is 14 residues long. V was clipped by 3 bases and J by 4 bases, with 10 bases between them. This CDR3 is CASSLYRGYNEQFF. The CDR3 nucleotides are TGTGCCAGCAGCTTGTATAGGGGTTACAATGAGCAGTTCTTC.